The rows below give T cell receptor beta chains drawn from one sample of a study of blood T cells in healthy people across ages. TCRdb re-analysed the 5' RACE reads in MiXCR, keeping a single row per CDR3 protein. Of hundreds of thousands of distinct CDR3 sequences listed, 55% to 75% are singletons. The sequenced sample was blood. Source of these receptors: a man aged 25-45 years in good health. CDR3s include the opening cysteine and the closing phenylalanine or tryptophan. A D gene is named only where the DNA matches it firmly.

d_call j_call v_call cdr3_nt cdr3_aa
TRBD2 TRBJ2-5 TRBV9 TGTGCCAGCAGCGTAGCTACGGGGGGAGAGACCCAGTACTTC CASSVATGGETQYF
TRBD1 TRBJ2-5 TRBV20-1 TGCAGTGCTAGCCCCCGGACAGGACCCCAAGAGACCCAGTACTTC CSASPRTGPQETQYF
NA TRBJ2-7 TRBV12-3/TRBV12-4 TGTGCCAGCGGACAGAGTGCAGGCGAGCAGTACTTC CASGQSAGEQYF
TRBD2 TRBJ2-7 TRBV27 TGTGCCAGCAGTTTGAACGGGGAGGGAGGTTACGAGCAGTACTTC CASSLNGEGGYEQYF
TRBD2 TRBJ2-2 TRBV5-6 TGTGCCAGCAGCTTGCTCCAGCGGGAGACCGGGGAGCTGTTTTTT CASSLLQRETGELFF
NA TRBJ2-7 TRBV2 TGTGCCAGCAGACCCCGGGACGGGTACGAGCAGTACTTC CASRPRDGYEQYF
NA TRBJ1-5 TRBV20-1 TGCAGTGCTAGGGGAGGGCCCGGCCAGCCCCAGCATTTT CSARGGPGQPQHF
NA TRBJ1-1 TRBV7-2 TGTGCCAGCAGCTTATTCGGTGTGAACACTGAAGCTTTCTTT CASSLFGVNTEAFF
NA TRBJ2-5 TRBV20-1 TGCAGTGCTAGAGATACCAGGGGCCGGGAGACCCAGTACTTC CSARDTRGRETQYF
TRBD1 TRBJ2-6 TRBV20-1 TGCAGTGCTAGAGACAAAGGGGGCGGCTTTGGGGCCAACGTCCTGACTTTC CSARDKGGGFGANVLTF
TRBD2 TRBJ2-5 TRBV20-1 TGCAGTGCTAGTCTTGCGGGAGTAGGTGGAGAGACCCAGTACTTC CSASLAGVGGETQYF
NA TRBJ1-1 TRBV5-1 TGCGCCAGCAGCATCGAAGGACCCACTGAAGCTTTCTTT CASSIEGPTEAFF
NA TRBJ2-7 TRBV30 TGTGCCTGGAGTGTAACAGATCTATACGAGCAGTACTTC CAWSVTDLYEQYF
NA TRBJ2-1 TRBV3-1 TGTGCCAGCAGCCCCCGCCCCCATGAGCAGTTCTTC CASSPRPHEQFF
NA TRBJ1-1 TRBV29-1 TGCAGCGTTGAAACGGGGGGGGAAGCTTTCTTT CSVETGGEAFF
TRBD2 TRBJ2-7 TRBV5-1 TGCGCCAGCAGCCGCACTAGCGGGAAGACAAATGAGCAGTACTTC CASSRTSGKTNEQYF
NA TRBJ1-4 TRBV28 TGTGCCAGCAGTTTCGCGAACAAAGAAAAACTGTTTTTT CASSFANKEKLFF
NA TRBJ2-5 TRBV7-9 TGTGCCAGCAGCTTACAGGGGGGGCTGTCCTACAAGCAGTACTTC CASSLQGGLSYKQYF
TRBD1 TRBJ1-2 TRBV11-1 TGTGCCAGCAGCTTAGTCGGGACAGAACCTTTCTATGGCTACACCTTC CASSLVGTEPFYGYTF
NA TRBJ2-2 TRBV7-2 TGTGCCAGCAGCTTATTGCCCAGGACGAACACCGGGGAGCTGTTTTTT CASSLLPRTNTGELFF
TRBD1 TRBJ1-1 TRBV5-1 TGCGCCAGCAGCTTAGGGACAGGGTCGGGCACTGAAGCTTTCTTT CASSLGTGSGTEAFF